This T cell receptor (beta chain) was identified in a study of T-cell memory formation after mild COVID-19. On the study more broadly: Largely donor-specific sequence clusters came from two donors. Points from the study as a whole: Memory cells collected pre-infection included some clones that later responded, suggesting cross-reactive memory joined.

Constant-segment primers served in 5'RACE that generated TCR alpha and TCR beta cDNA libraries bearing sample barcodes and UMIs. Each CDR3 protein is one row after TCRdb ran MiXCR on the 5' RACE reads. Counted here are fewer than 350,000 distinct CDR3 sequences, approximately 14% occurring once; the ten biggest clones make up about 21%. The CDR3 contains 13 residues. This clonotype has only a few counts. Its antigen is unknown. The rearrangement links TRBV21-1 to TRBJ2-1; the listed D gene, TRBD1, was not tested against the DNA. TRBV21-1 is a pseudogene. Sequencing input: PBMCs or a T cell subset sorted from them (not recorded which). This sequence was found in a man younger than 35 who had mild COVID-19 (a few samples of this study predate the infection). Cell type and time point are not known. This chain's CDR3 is CASSKNRNNEQFF. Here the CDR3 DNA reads TGTGCCAGCAGCAAAAACAGGAACAATGAGCAGTTCTTC.